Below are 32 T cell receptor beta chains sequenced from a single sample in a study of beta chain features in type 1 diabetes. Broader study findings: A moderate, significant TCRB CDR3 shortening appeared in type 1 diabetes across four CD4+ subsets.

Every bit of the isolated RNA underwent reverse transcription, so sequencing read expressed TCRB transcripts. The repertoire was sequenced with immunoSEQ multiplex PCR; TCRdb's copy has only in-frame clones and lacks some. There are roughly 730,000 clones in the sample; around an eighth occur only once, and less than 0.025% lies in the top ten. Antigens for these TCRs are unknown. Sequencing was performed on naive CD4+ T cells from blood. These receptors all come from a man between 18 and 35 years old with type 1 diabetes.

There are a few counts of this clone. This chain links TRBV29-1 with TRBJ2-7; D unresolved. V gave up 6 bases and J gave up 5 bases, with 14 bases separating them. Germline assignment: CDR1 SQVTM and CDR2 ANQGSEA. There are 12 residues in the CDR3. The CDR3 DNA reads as TGCAGCGTCCGCTACTGGGGTAACGAGCAGTACTTC. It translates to CSVRYWGNEQYF.

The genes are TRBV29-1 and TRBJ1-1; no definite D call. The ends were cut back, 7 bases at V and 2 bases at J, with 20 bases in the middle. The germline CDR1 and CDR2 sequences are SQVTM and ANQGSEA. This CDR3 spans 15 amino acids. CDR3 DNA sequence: TGCAGCGGCTCAAGGAGGATTGAAGTTAACACTGAAGCTTTCTTT. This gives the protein CSGSRRIEVNTEAFF.

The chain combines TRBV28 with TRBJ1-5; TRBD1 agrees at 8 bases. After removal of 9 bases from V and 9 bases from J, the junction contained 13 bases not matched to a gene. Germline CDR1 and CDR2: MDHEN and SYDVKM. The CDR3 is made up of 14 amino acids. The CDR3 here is CASAPGQEPWPQHF. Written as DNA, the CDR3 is TGTGCCAGTGCACCGGGACAGGAGCCCTGGCCCCAGCATTTT.

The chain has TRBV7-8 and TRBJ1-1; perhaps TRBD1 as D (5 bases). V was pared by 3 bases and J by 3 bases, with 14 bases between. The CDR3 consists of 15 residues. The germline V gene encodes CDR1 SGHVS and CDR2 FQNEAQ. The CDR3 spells CASSFDIQEYTEAFF. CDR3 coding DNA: TGTGCCAGCAGCTTTGACATACAGGAGTACACTGAAGCTTTCTTT.

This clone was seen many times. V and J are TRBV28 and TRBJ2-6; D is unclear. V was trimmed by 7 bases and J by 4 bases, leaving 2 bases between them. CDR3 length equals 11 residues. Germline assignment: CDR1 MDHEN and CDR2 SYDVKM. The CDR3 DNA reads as TGTGCCAGCACCGGGGCCAACGTCCTGACTTTC. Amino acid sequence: CASTGANVLTF.

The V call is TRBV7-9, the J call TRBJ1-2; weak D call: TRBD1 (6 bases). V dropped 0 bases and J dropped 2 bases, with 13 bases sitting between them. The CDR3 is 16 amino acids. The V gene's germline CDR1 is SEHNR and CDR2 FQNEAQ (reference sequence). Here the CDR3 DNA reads TGTGCCAGCAGCTTAGCCGGGACACCCGCCAACTATGGCTACACCTTC. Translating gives CASSLAGTPANYGYTF.

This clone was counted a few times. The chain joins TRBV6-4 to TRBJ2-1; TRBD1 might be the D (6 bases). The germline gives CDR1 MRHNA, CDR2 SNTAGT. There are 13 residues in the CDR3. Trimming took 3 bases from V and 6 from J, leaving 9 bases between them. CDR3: CASSEGQFNEQFF. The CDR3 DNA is TGTGCCAGCAGTGAAGGACAGTTCAATGAGCAGTTCTTC.

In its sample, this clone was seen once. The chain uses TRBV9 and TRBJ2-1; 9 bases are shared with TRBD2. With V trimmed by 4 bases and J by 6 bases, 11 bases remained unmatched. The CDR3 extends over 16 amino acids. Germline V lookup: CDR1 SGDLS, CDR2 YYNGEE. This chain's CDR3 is CASSPRASGASNEQFF. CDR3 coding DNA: TGTGCCAGCAGCCCCCGGGCTAGCGGGGCCTCCAATGAGCAGTTCTTC.

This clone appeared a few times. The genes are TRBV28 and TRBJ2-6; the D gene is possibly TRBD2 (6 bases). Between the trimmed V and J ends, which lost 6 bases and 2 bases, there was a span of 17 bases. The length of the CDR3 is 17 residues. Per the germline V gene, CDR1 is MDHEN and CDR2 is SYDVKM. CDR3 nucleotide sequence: TGTGCCAGCAGCCTGCCCGGTGGAGGGACTGGGGCCAACGTCCTGACTTTC. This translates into CASSLPGGGTGANVLTF.

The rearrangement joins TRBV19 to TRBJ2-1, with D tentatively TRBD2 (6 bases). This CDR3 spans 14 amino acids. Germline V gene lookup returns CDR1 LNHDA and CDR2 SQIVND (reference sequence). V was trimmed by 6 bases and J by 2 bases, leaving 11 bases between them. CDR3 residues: CASSPPGAYNEQFF. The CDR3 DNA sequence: TGTGCCAGTAGCCCCCCGGGGGCCTACAATGAGCAGTTCTTC.

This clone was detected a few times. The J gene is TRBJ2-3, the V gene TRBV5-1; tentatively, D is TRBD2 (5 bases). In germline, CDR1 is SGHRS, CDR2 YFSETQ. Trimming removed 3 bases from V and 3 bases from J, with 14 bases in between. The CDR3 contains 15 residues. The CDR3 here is CASSSGLRETDTQYF. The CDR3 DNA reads TGCGCCAGCAGCTCGGGTCTAAGGGAGACAGATACGCAGTATTTT.

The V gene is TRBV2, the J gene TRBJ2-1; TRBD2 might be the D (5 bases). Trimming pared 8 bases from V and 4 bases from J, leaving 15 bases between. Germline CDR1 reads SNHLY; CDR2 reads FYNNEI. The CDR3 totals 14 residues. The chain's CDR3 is CASGGSWTYNEQFF. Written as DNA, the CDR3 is TGTGCCAGCGGAGGCAGCTGGACTTACAATGAGCAGTTCTTC.

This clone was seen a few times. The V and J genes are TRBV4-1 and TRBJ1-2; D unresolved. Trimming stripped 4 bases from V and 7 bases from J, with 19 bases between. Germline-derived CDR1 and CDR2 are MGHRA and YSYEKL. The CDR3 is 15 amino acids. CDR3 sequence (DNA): TGCGCCAGCAGCCTTGGGCCGTTTGGTGAGGCTGGCTACACCTTC. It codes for CASSLGPFGEAGYTF.

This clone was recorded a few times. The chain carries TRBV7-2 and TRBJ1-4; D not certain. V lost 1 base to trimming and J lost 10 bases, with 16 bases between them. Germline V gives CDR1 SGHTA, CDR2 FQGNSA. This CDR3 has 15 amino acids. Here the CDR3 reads CASSLVQANVGKLFF. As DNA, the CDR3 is TGTGCCAGCAGCTTAGTGCAGGCCAACGTCGGAAAACTGTTTTTT.

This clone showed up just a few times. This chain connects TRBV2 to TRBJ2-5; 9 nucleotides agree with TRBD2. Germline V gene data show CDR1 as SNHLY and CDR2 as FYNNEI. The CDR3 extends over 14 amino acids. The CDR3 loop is CAALAGPNQETQYF. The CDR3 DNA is TGTGCTGCCCTAGCGGGGCCCAACCAAGAGACCCAGTACTTC.

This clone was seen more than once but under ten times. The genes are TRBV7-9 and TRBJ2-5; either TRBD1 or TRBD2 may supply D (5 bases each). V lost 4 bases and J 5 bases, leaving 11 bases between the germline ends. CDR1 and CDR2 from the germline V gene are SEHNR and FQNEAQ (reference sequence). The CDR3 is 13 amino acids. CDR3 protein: CASSSGAGETQYF. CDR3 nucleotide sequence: TGTGCCAGCAGCTCCGGGGCCGGGGAGACCCAGTACTTC. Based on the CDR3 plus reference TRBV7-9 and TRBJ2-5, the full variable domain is DTGVSQNPRHKITKRGQNVTFRCDPISEHNRLYWYRQTLGQGPEFLTYFQNEAQLEKSRLLSDRFSAERPKGSFSTLEIQRTEQGDSAMYLCASSSGAGETQYFGPGTRLLVL.

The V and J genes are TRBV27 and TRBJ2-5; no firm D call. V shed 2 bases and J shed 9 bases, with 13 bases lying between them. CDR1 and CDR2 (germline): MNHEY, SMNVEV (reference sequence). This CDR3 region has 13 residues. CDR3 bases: TGTGCCAGCAGTTTACAGGCCCCGGCGGCCCAGTACTTC. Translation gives CASSLQAPAAQYF.

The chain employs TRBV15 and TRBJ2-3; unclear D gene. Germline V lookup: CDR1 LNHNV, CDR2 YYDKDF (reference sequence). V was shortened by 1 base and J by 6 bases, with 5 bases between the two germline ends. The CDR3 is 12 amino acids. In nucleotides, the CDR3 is TGTGCCACCAGCAGAGCGACGGATACGCAGTATTTT. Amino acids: CATSRATDTQYF.

CDR3 DNA: TGTGCCAGCTCACCACCTGAGGGGGTGGGCTATGGCTACACCTTC. Protein: CASSPPEGVGYGYTF. This chain links TRBV18 with TRBJ1-2; D perhaps matches TRBD1 (6 bases). Germline V gene sequence: CDR1 KGHSH, CDR2 LQKENI. The CDR3 loop spans 15 amino acids. Trimming took 0 bases from V and 4 from J, leaving 12 bases between them.

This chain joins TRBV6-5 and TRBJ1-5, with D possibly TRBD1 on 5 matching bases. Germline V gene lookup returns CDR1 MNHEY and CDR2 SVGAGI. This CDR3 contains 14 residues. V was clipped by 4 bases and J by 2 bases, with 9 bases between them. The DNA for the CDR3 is TGTGCCAGCAGTTTCCAGGGTGGCAATCAGCCCCAGCATTTT. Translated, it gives CASSFQGGNQPQHF.

Written as DNA, the CDR3 is TGTGCCAGCAGTTACGCGGCAGGGACCAGCTACGAGCAGTACTTC. This encodes CASSYAAGTSYEQYF. This rearrangement joins TRBV6-6 to TRBJ2-7, with D perhaps given as TRBD1 or TRBD2 (5 bases each). V lost 2 bases and J 3 bases, leaving 14 bases between the germline ends. The CDR3 is made up of 15 amino acids. Germline CDR1 is MNHNY and CDR2 is SVGAGI (reference sequence).

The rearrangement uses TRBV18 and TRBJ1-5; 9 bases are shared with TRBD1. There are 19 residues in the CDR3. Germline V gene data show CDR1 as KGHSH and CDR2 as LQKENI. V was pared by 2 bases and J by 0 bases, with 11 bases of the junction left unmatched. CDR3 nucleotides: TGTGCCAGCTCACCAAATTTCCGGGACAGGGCTGATAGCAATCAGCCCCAGCATTTT. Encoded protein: CASSPNFRDRADSNQPQHF.

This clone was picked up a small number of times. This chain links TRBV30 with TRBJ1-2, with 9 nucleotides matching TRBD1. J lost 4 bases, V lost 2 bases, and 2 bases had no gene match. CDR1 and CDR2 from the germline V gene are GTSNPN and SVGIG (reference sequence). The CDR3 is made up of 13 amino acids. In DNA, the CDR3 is TGTGCCTGGAGTAGACAGGGGGGCTATGGCTACACCTTC. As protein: CAWSRQGGYGYTF.

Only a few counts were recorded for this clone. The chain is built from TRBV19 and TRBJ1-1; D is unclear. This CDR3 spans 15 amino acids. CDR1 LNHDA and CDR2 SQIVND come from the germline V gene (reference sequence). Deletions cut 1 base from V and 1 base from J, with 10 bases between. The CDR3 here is CASSIGRHSNTEAFF. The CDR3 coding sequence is TGTGCCAGTAGTATAGGGAGACACTCGAACACTGAAGCTTTCTTT.

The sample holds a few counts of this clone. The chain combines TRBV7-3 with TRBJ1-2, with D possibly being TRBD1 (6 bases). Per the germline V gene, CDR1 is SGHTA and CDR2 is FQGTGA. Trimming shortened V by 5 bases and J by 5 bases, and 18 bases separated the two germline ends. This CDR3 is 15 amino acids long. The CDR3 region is CASSPGLHQGYGYTF. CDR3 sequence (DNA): TGTGCCAGCAGCCCTGGTCTACACCAGGGGTATGGCTACACCTTC. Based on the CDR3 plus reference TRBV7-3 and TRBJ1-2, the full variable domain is GAGVSQTPSNKVTEKGKYVELRCDPISGHTALYWYRQSLGQGPEFLIYFQGTGAADDSGLPNDRFFAVRPEGSVSTLKIQRTERGDSAVYLCASSPGLHQGYGYTFGSGTRLTVV.

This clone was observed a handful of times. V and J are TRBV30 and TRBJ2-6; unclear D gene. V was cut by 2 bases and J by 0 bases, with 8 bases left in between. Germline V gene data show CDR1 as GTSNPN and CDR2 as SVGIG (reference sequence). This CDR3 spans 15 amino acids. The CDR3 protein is CAWSRQLSGANVLTF. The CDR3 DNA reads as TGTGCCTGGAGTAGGCAGCTCTCTGGGGCCAACGTCCTGACTTTC. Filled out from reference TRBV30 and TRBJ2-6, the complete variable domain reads SQTIHQWPATLVQPVGSPLSLECTVEGTSNPNLYWYRQAAGRGLQLLFYSVGIGQISSEVPQNLSASRPQDRQFILSSKKLLLSDSGFYLCAWSRQLSGANVLTFGAGSRLTVL.

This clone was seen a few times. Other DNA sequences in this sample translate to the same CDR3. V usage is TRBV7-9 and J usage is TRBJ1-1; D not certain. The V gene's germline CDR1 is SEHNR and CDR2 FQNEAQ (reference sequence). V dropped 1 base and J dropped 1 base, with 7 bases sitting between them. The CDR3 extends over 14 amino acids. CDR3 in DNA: TGTGCCAGCAGCTTAGGAGGGCCGAACACTGAAGCTTTCTTT. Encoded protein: CASSLGGPNTEAFF.

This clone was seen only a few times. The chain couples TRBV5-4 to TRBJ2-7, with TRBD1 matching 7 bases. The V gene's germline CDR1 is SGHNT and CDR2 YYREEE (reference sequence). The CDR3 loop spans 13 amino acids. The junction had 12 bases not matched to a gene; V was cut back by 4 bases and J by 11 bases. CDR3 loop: CASSAPGEGAEYF. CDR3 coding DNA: TGTGCCAGCAGCGCTCCCGGAGAGGGGGCGGAGTACTTC.

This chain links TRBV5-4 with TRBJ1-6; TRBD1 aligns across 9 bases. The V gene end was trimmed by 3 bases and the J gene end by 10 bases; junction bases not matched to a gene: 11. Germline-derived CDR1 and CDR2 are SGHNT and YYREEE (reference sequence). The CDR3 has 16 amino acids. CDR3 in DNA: TGTGCCAGCAGCTCCGACCCGGGACAGGGATTGTCACCCCTCCACTTT. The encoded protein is CASSSDPGQGLSPLHF.

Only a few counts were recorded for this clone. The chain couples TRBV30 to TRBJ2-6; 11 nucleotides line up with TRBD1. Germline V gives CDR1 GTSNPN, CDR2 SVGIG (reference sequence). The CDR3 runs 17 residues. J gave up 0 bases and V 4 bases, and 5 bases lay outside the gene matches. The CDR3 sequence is CAWTGGTGGSGANVLTF. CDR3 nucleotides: TGTGCCTGGACCGGCGGGACAGGGGGCTCTGGGGCCAACGTCCTGACTTTC.

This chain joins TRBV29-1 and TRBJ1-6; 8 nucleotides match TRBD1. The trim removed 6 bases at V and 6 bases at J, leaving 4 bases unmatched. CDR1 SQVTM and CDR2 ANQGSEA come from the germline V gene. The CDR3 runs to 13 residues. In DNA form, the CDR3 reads TGCAGCGTCGGACAGGGCCTTAATTCACCCCTCCACTTT. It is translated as CSVGQGLNSPLHF.

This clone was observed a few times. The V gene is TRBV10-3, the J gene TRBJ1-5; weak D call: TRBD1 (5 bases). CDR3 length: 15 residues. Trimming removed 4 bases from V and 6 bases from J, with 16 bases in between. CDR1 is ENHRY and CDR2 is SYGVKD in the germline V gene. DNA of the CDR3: TGTGCCATCAGTGGGGTAGGGGAGAGCGGTCAGCCCCAGCATTTT. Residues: CAISGVGESGQPQHF.